Below, 32 T cell receptor beta chains from the same sample are listed, as sequenced in a study of cytomegalovirus exposure and HLA in healthy donors. Produced via immunoSEQ multiplex PCR; TCRdb's table is partial and in-frame only. In the table there are roughly 230,000 clones, less than 95% of which are singletons. Sequencing was carried out using PBMCs. The receptors shown here come from a woman in her 30s in good health and CMV-seronegative.

The chain has TRBV19 and TRBJ1-5; tentative D call: TRBD1 (6 bases). Trimming took 6 bases from V and 0 from J, leaving 12 bases between them. CDR1 and CDR2 from the germline V gene are LNHDA and SQIVND (reference sequence). The CDR3 has 15 residues. CDR3 in DNA: TGTGCCAGTAGAACGACAGGAAGTAGCAATCAGCCCCAGCATTTT. Protein sequence: CASRTTGSSNQPQHF.

This sequence joins TRBV29-1 and TRBJ1-1; no firm D call. V was trimmed by 4 bases and J by 4 bases, leaving 13 bases between them. Per the germline V gene, CDR1 is SQVTM and CDR2 is ANQGSEA. CDR3 size: 13 residues. CDR3 nucleotides: TGCAGCGTTGCCGATGGACTAGGCACTGAAGCTTTCTTT. It codes for CSVADGLGTEAFF.

This clone has a single count. The chain couples TRBV9 to TRBJ2-3; 9 bases agree with TRBD2. In germline, CDR1 is SGDLS, CDR2 YYNGEE. The CDR3 runs 15 residues. The J segment lost 3 bases and the V segment lost 1 base, leaving 3 bases of the junction unmatched. The CDR3 nucleotides are TGTGCCAGCAGCGTAACTCTAGCGGGGACAGATACGCAGTATTTT. Amino acids: CASSVTLAGTDTQYF.

V gene TRBV6-5 combines with J gene TRBJ2-7; a weak D match, TRBD1 (5 bases). V lost 2 bases to trimming and J lost 5 bases, with 13 bases between them. In germline, CDR1 is MNHEY, CDR2 SVGAGI. The CDR3 length is 14 residues. CDR3: CASSYPGISHEQYF. CDR3 sequence (DNA): TGTGCCAGCAGTTACCCAGGGATCAGCCACGAGCAGTACTTC.

J is TRBJ2-1 and V is TRBV9; D not certain. Trimming left V 0 bases short and J 8 bases short, with 9 bases between. The CDR3 has 13 amino acids. Germline CDR1 SGDLS, CDR2 YYNGEE. CDR3 DNA sequence: TGTGCCAGCAGCGTAGAGCTTAGCCATGAGCAGTTCTTC. Protein sequence: CASSVELSHEQFF.

This rearrangement joins TRBV19 to TRBJ1-5; D is perhaps TRBD1 (5 bases). The CDR3 runs 14 residues. Germline lookup yields CDR1 LNHDA and CDR2 SQIVND (reference sequence). V gave up 4 bases and J gave up 4 bases, with 11 bases separating them. CDR3 DNA: TGTGCCAGTAGTAAACAGGTTTGGAATCAGCCCCAGCATTTT. It encodes CASSKQVWNQPQHF.

The rearrangement links TRBV28 to TRBJ2-7; weak D call: TRBD2 (6 bases). Germline-derived CDR1 and CDR2 are MDHEN and SYDVKM. The CDR3 extends over 14 amino acids. The V end lost 10 bases, the J end lost 2 bases, and 18 bases lay between the germline ends. For the CDR3, the DNA is TGTGCCACCTCCACGGTGGCGGGAACCTACGAGCAGTACTTC. Encoded protein: CATSTVAGTYEQYF.

V gene TRBV27 combines with J gene TRBJ2-2, with D unresolved. The CDR3 contains 11 residues. Trimming stripped 3 bases from V and 8 bases from J, with 4 bases between. Germline CDR1 is MNHEY and CDR2 is SMNVEV (reference sequence). The CDR3 spells CASSFWGELFF. CDR3 nucleotide sequence: TGTGCCAGCAGTTTTTGGGGGGAGCTGTTTTTT.

J is TRBJ2-3 and V is TRBV25-1, with D hard to call. The CDR3 consists of 11 residues. The V gene lost 4 bases and the J gene lost 5 bases, with 4 bases spanning the gap. CDR1 and CDR2 from the germline V gene are MGHDK and SYGVNS. CDR3 sequence reads: CASSGRDTQYF. The CDR3 nucleotides read TGTGCCAGCAGTGGGCGAGATACGCAGTATTTT.

This chain joins TRBV19 and TRBJ1-5, with 7 bases lining up with TRBD1. Trimming at V came to 1 base and at J to 7 bases, leaving 7 bases not matched to a gene. CDR1 and CDR2 (germline): LNHDA, SQIVND (reference sequence). CDR3 length equals 15 residues. In nucleotides, the CDR3 is TGTGCCAGTAGTATAGTAGAGGGGGCAGCCCAGCCCCAGCATTTT. It translates to CASSIVEGAAQPQHF.

This chain uses TRBV20-1 with TRBJ2-7, with unresolved D. The CDR3 sequence is 11 residues long. Germline values: CDR1 DFQATT, CDR2 SNEGSKA (reference sequence). Deletions cut 2 bases from V and 4 bases from J, with 6 bases between. The CDR3 region has the DNA TGCAGTGCTAGACGGCAGTACGAGCAGTACTTC. Amino acids: CSARRQYEQYF.

V usage is TRBV28 and J usage is TRBJ2-1, with D maybe TRBD2 (5 bases). The V end lost 8 bases, the J end lost 8 bases, and 10 bases lay between the germline ends. The CDR3 length is 11 residues. Per the germline V gene, CDR1 is MDHEN and CDR2 is SYDVKM. This CDR3 reads CASVVRDEQFF. The CDR3 DNA sequence: TGTGCCAGCGTGGTGAGGGATGAGCAGTTCTTC.

A single count supports this clone. The J gene is TRBJ2-1, the V gene TRBV30; 8 nucleotides agree with TRBD1. Losses at the gene ends were 0 bases for V and 2 bases for J; bases not matched to a gene: 3. CDR3 length equals 15 residues. Per germline, CDR1 GTSNPN and CDR2 SVGIG (reference sequence). This chain's CDR3 is CAWSVQDRAYNEQFF. The CDR3 DNA sequence: TGTGCCTGGAGTGTCCAGGACAGGGCCTACAATGAGCAGTTCTTC.

A note on this clone: The same CDR3 arises from other DNA sequences in this sample as well. The genes are TRBV15 and TRBJ1-4; D perhaps matches TRBD1 (5 bases). This CDR3 is 16 amino acids long. In germline, CDR1 is LNHNV, CDR2 YYDKDF (reference sequence). Trimming removed 0 bases from V and 0 bases from J, with 8 bases in between. The CDR3 nucleotides read TGTGCCACCAGCAGAGATAGGGGAGCAACTAATGAAAAACTGTTTTTT. Translating it yields CATSRDRGATNEKLFF.

The CDR3 reads CASSQISTNEKLFF. In DNA, the CDR3 is TGTGCCAGCAGTCAAATCTCAACTAATGAAAAACTGTTTTTT. This chain links TRBV6-5 with TRBJ1-4; D gene unclear. The CDR3 covers 14 residues. Between the trimmed V and J ends, which lost 5 bases and 0 bases, there was a span of 7 bases. CDR1 is MNHEY, CDR2 SVGAGI, per germline.

This chain's CDR3 is CSVEGTANNEQFF. CDR3 in DNA: TGCAGCGTTGAAGGGACAGCGAACAATGAGCAGTTCTTC. The J gene is TRBJ2-1, the V gene TRBV29-1, with D perhaps TRBD1 (6 bases). The V gene's germline CDR1 is SQVTM and CDR2 ANQGSEA. Deletions cut 1 base from V and 5 bases from J, with 9 bases between. CDR3 length equals 13 residues.

V is TRBV6-6 and J is TRBJ1-4, with no clear D. Germline CDR1 reads MNHNY; CDR2 reads SVGAGI (reference sequence). Trimming pared 6 bases from V and 5 bases from J, leaving 10 bases between. This CDR3 is 13 amino acids long. In DNA form, the CDR3 reads TGTGCCAGCAGACCCGACTCCAATGAAAAACTGTTTTTT. It yields the protein CASRPDSNEKLFF.

The chain carries TRBV5-6 and TRBJ1-2; the match to TRBD1 covers 11 bases. The germline V gene has CDR1 SGHDT and CDR2 YYEEEE. This CDR3 has 15 residues. V trimming: 6 bases; J trimming: 4 bases; junction bases outside the gene matches: 8. CDR3 DNA: TGTGCCAGCAACCTGGGACAGGGGGTGATCTATGGCTACACCTTC. As protein: CASNLGQGVIYGYTF.

This chain connects TRBV6-5 to TRBJ1-1, with D possibly TRBD1 on 6 matching bases. Germline CDR1 MNHEY, CDR2 SVGAGI. CDR3 length equals 14 residues. Trimming took 2 bases from V and 4 from J, leaving 11 bases between them. CDR3 sequence: CASSYGGTGTEAFF. The CDR3 DNA sequence: TGTGCCAGCAGTTACGGGGGCACGGGCACTGAAGCTTTCTTT.

V usage is TRBV19 and J usage is TRBJ2-2; TRBD1 aligns across 8 bases. V shed 5 bases and J 7 bases; nucleotides not matched to a gene: 6. The V gene's germline CDR1 is LNHDA and CDR2 SQIVND (reference sequence). The CDR3 sequence is 14 residues long. CDR3 bases: TGTGCCAGTAGTCCGACAGGGGTAGTCGGGGAGCTGTTTTTT. Translation gives CASSPTGVVGELFF. Using reference TRBV19 and TRBJ2-2 for the parts outside the CDR3, the full variable domain is DGGITQSPKYLFRKEGQNVTLSCEQNLNHDAMYWYRQDPGQGLRLIYYSQIVNDFQKGDIAEGYSVSREKKESFPLTVTSAQKNPTAFYLCASSPTGVVGELFFGEGSRLTVL.

The gene calls are TRBV11-3 and TRBJ2-7; perhaps TRBD2 as D (6 bases). This CDR3 comprises 13 residues. Germline V gene sequence: CDR1 SGHNT, CDR2 YENEEA. V was shortened by 8 bases and J by 2 bases, with 13 bases between the two germline ends. The CDR3 loop reads CASASGLPYEQYF. CDR3 nucleotide sequence: TGTGCCAGCGCATCGGGACTCCCCTACGAGCAGTACTTC. The full variable domain, rest sourced from reference TRBV11-3 and TRBJ2-7, is EAGVVQSPRYKIIEKKQPVAFWCNPISGHNTLYWYLQNLGQGPELLIRYENEEAVDDSQLPKDRFSAERLKGVDSTLKIQPAELGDSAVYLCASASGLPYEQYFGPGTRLTVT.

The chain links TRBV11-1 to TRBJ2-5; 11 positions match TRBD1. Germline V CDR1 and CDR2: SGHAT, FQDESV (reference sequence). The CDR3 runs 14 residues. Trimming took 6 bases from V and 1 from J; bases not matched to a gene: 1. CDR3 in amino acids: CASRGTGGQETQYF. The CDR3 DNA is TGTGCCAGCAGAGGGACAGGGGGCCAAGAGACCCAGTACTTC.

V gene TRBV28 combines with J gene TRBJ2-1; no firm D call. CDR1 and CDR2 (germline): MDHEN, SYDVKM. The CDR3 has 14 residues. V dropped 4 bases and J dropped 7 bases, with 14 bases sitting between them. DNA for the CDR3: TGTGCCAGCAGTTCCTCCGTGGGTTGGAATGAGCAGTTCTTC. Translated: CASSSSVGWNEQFF.

V usage is TRBV19 and J usage is TRBJ2-5; 13 nucleotides align to TRBD2. The CDR3 is 17 amino acids. Germline V lookup: CDR1 LNHDA, CDR2 SQIVND (reference sequence). The V and J ends lost 5 bases and 5 bases, in that order; junction bases with no gene match: 11. CDR3 loop: CASSRSGLAGVRETQYF. The CDR3 DNA sequence: TGTGCCAGTAGTCGCTCAGGACTAGCGGGAGTTCGGGAGACCCAGTACTTC.

The chain carries TRBV9 and TRBJ2-1; D may correspond to TRBD1 or TRBD2 (5 bases each). CDR1 and CDR2 (germline): SGDLS, YYNGEE. The CDR3 covers 16 residues. V was shortened by 4 bases and J by 5 bases, with 19 bases between the two germline ends. The CDR3 sequence: CASSLSGNSADNEQFF. The CDR3, as DNA: TGTGCCAGCAGCCTTTCAGGGAATAGCGCCGACAATGAGCAGTTCTTC.

For the CDR3, the DNA is TGTGCCAGCAGCCGAGTCCCTCGGACAGGGAATAGCAATCAGCCCCAGCATTTT. This translates into CASSRVPRTGNSNQPQHF. The chain recombines TRBV4-2 with TRBJ1-5, with 8 positions matching TRBD1. Per the germline V gene, CDR1 is LGHNA and CDR2 is YNFKEQ. Trimming cost V 4 bases and J 0 bases; bases outside gene matches: 11. The CDR3 extends over 18 amino acids.

V and J are TRBV11-2 and TRBJ2-5, with D perhaps TRBD1 (6 bases). In germline, CDR1 is SGHAT, CDR2 FQNNGV. The CDR3 extends over 13 amino acids. The germline V and J ends were trimmed by 5 bases and 5 bases, with 12 bases remaining between them. CDR3 DNA: TGTGCCAGCAGCCATTTTAGGGGGGAGACCCAGTACTTC. Translation gives CASSHFRGETQYF.

This sequence joins TRBV5-5 and TRBJ2-5; 8 bases line up with TRBD2. The V gene end was trimmed by 0 bases and the J gene end by 3 bases; junction bases not matched to a gene: 1. The CDR3 totals 14 residues. The germline CDR1 and CDR2 sequences are SGHKS and YYEKEE (reference sequence). The CDR3 DNA reads TGTGCCAGCAGCTTGGAGCGGGAGAAAGAGACCCAGTACTTC. It encodes CASSLEREKETQYF.

The chain links TRBV18 to TRBJ2-7, with D hard to call. The V end was cut by 0 bases, the J end by 4 bases, with 7 bases between. This CDR3 is 13 amino acids long. Germline values: CDR1 KGHSH, CDR2 LQKENI. The CDR3 DNA follows: TGTGCCAGCTCACCACCTCTAGAGTACGAGCAGTACTTC. It specifies CASSPPLEYEQYF.

The chain joins TRBV9 to TRBJ1-5, with 7 bases lining up with TRBD1. Germline V gene lookup returns CDR1 SGDLS and CDR2 YYNGEE. This CDR3 has 14 amino acids. Trimming took 4 bases from V and 3 from J; bases not matched to a gene: 4. CDR3 in DNA: TGTGCCAGCAGCCCGGGACAGAACAATCAGCCCCAGCATTTT. Translation: CASSPGQNNQPQHF.

This clone was observed a few times. This chain uses TRBV19 with TRBJ1-4, with 8 bases matching TRBD1. Germline V lookup: CDR1 LNHDA, CDR2 SQIVND (reference sequence). After removal of 3 bases from V and 7 bases from J, the junction contained 4 bases not matched to a gene. The CDR3 spans 14 residues. The CDR3 bases are TGTGCCAGTAGTATCCAAGGACAGGGTGAAAAACTGTTTTTT. It codes for CASSIQGQGEKLFF.

The chain carries TRBV10-2 and TRBJ2-1; TRBD2 aligns across 13 bases. Germline CDR1 and CDR2: WSHSY and SAAADI. This CDR3 has 16 amino acids. Trimming cost V 3 bases and J 4 bases; bases outside gene matches: 3. The CDR3: CASSDRTSGSYNEQFF. The CDR3 DNA reads as TGCGCCAGCAGTGATCGGACTAGCGGGAGTTACAATGAGCAGTTCTTC.